What follows are 3 T cell receptor beta chains derived from one specimen sequenced in a study of blood T cell repertoires in COVID-19 (dated by TCRdb to 2019 to 2021). The library came from the immunoSEQ multiplex PCR assay. In its TCRdb copy, this immuneACCESS table keeps in-frame sequences only and misses some clones. Where compared with another copy, unresolved V genes explain less than half of these, and the others have no known cause. Recorded for this sample are about 60,000 clones; about 82% of them occurred a single time. The ten largest account for 18% of the sample. Sequencing input: peripheral blood. All receptors derive from a human donor in a cohort sampled during active COVID-19.

The gene calls are TRBV10-1 and TRBJ2-1, with TRBD1 matching 8 bases. Germline V gives CDR1 WNHNN, CDR2 SYGVQD (reference sequence). V gave up 3 bases and J gave up 4 bases; unmatched junction bases: 8. The CDR3 extends over 16 amino acids. The CDR3 sequence is CASSDRGTGGYNEQFF. For the CDR3, the DNA is TGCGCCAGCAGTGATAGGGGAACAGGGGGTTACAATGAGCAGTTCTTC.

The rearrangement uses TRBV18 and TRBJ2-3; tentative D call: TRBD1 (6 bases). Germline assignment: CDR1 KGHSH and CDR2 LQKENI. Trimming cost V 3 bases and J 4 bases, with 11 bases left between them. The CDR3 spans 14 residues. CDR3 nucleotides: TGTGCCAGCTCACCCAGGGCAGGGGCAGATACGCAGTATTTT. The encoded protein is CASSPRAGADTQYF.

The genes are TRBV9 and TRBJ1-5; D unclear. CDR3 length: 15 amino acids. CDR1 SGDLS and CDR2 YYNGEE come from the germline V gene. The V end was cut by 4 bases, the J end by 3 bases, with 14 bases between. The CDR3 nucleotides read TGTGCCAGCAGCTTGGAGGGCGCCTACAATCAGCCCCAGCATTTT. Protein: CASSLEGAYNQPQHF. Combining the CDR3 with reference TRBV9 and TRBJ1-5 gives the whole variable domain DSGVTQTPKHLITATGQRVTLRCSPRSGDLSVYWYQQSLDQGLQFLIQYYNGEERAKGNILERFSAQQFPDLHSELNLSSLELGDSALYFCASSLEGAYNQPQHFGDGTRLSIL.